This record covers a single T cell receptor (beta chain). This sample stems from a study of blood T cell repertoires in COVID-19. Data came from immunoSEQ multiplex PCR; TCRdb stores just in-frame clones and leaves some out. This table has approximately 530,000 clones, approximately 91% appearing once. The CDR3 runs to 11 residues. Germline values: CDR1 DFQATT, CDR2 SNEGSKA (reference sequence). The specimen was peripheral blood. The source of this sequence is a woman aged 50 to 65 with COVID-19, enrolled during active disease. This chain connects TRBV20-1 to TRBJ1-2, with 7 bases fitting TRBD1. The CDR3 region has the DNA TGCACCCCCGACAGGGACGGTGGCTACACCTTC. Encoded protein: CTPDRDGGYTF.